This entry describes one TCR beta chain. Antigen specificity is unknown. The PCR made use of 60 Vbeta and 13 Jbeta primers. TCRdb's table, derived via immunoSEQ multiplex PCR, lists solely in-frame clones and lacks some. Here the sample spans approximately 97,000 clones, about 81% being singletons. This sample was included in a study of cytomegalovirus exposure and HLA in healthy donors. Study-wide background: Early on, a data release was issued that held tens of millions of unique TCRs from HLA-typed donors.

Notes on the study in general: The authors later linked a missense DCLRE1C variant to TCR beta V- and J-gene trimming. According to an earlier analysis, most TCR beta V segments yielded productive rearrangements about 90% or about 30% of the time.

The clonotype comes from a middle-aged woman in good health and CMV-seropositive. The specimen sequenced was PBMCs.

The CDR3 DNA reads TGTGCCAGCAACCCTCGTGGGGCTAGCGGGACCGGGGAGCAGTACTTC. This encodes CASNPRGASGTGEQYF. V usage is TRBV2 and J usage is TRBJ2-7; TRBD2 agrees at 9 bases. Germline assignment: CDR1 SNHLY and CDR2 FYNNEI. This CDR3 is built from 16 residues. With 7 bases clipped from V and 7 bases from J, the junction kept 17 bases outside the gene matches.